This T cell receptor beta chain is drawn from a study of identical twins. Findings of the study overall: In beta out-of-frame sequences, the excess sharing between twins was weaker. Compared with unrelated sharing, twin-shared out-of-frame alpha sequences had more low-probability sequences. Zero-insertion analyses could be partly confounded by invariant MAIT and iNKT cells.

TCRdb redid the calling of the 5' RACE reads with MiXCR, one entry per CDR3 protein. The sample lists hundreds of thousands of distinct CDR3 sequences; around 15% were seen once. In the case of this clonotype: Its target is unknown.

Germline V lookup: CDR1 SGHKS, CDR2 YYEKEE (reference sequence). Trimming shortened V by 5 bases and J by 4 bases, and 9 bases separated the two germline ends. This CDR3 comprises 12 residues. Healthy Caucasians made up all donors. V and J are TRBV5-5 and TRBJ1-2; D is unresolved. The sequencing sample was made of memory (CD45RO+) T cells sorted from blood. This clonotype was sampled from a woman between 18 and 30 years old in good health. This CDR3 is CASRTNTYGYTF. CDR3 DNA: TGTGCCAGCAGGACAAATACCTATGGCTACACCTTC.